Listed below are T cell receptor beta chains from one sample, sequenced in a study of response to subunit inactivated influenza vaccine. From the RT-PCR reads, TCRdb called clonotypes with MiXCR, one entry per CDR3 protein. The data contain some 850,000 distinct CDR3 sequences, 18% of them seen just once; the ten biggest clones take up 11%. Sequencing was performed on PBMCs from blood, taken about 5 days after vaccination. These receptors came from a man aged 50-60 years who received an inactivated influenza vaccine. CDR3s include the opening cysteine and the closing phenylalanine or tryptophan. Each record gives: CDR3 protein, J gene, V gene.

CDR3 protein: CTAGKTTDTQYF; J gene: TRBJ2-3; V gene: TRBV20-1
CDR3 protein: CASSYSRLFTDTQYF; J gene: TRBJ2-3; V gene: TRBV6-5
CDR3 protein: CASSQQGGWETQYF; J gene: TRBJ2-5; V gene: TRBV7-2
CDR3 protein: CASSPRGSDEQYF; J gene: TRBJ2-7; V gene: TRBV18
CDR3 protein: CASSFNTGRGTEAFF; J gene: TRBJ1-1; V gene: TRBV11-2
CDR3 protein: CASKGGRFSYEQYF; J gene: TRBJ2-7; V gene: TRBV6-2/TRBV6-3
CDR3 protein: CSARYGQTQYF; J gene: TRBJ2-5; V gene: TRBV20-1
CDR3 protein: CASSLILAGAGTDTQYF; J gene: TRBJ2-3; V gene: TRBV5-5
CDR3 protein: CASRTTHRGLTNTEAFF; J gene: TRBJ1-1; V gene: TRBV28
CDR3 protein: CASGPTGAGYGYTF; J gene: TRBJ1-2; V gene: TRBV6-1
CDR3 protein: CASRTGDSSVPGNTIYF; J gene: TRBJ1-3; V gene: TRBV5-1
CDR3 protein: CASSFQGPDEQYF; J gene: TRBJ2-7; V gene: TRBV7-9
CDR3 protein: CASSRAYGYTF; J gene: TRBJ1-2; V gene: TRBV7-2
CDR3 protein: CSARVVPGLAGTGELFF; J gene: TRBJ2-2; V gene: TRBV20-1
CDR3 protein: CASSRTGALNTEAFF; J gene: TRBJ1-1; V gene: TRBV3-1
CDR3 protein: CASSRNRGGSNQPQHF; J gene: TRBJ1-5; V gene: TRBV27
CDR3 protein: CASSTGTGYGYTF; J gene: TRBJ1-2; V gene: TRBV12-3/TRBV12-4
CDR3 protein: CASSYSRGVSDQPQHF; J gene: TRBJ1-5; V gene: TRBV6-2/TRBV6-3
CDR3 protein: CASSFRGRASTDTQYF; J gene: TRBJ2-3; V gene: TRBV6-5
CDR3 protein: CASSQAGTSTDTQYF; J gene: TRBJ2-3; V gene: TRBV9
CDR3 protein: CASSSGQGDGELFF; J gene: TRBJ2-2; V gene: TRBV5-1
CDR3 protein: CATTRDSTYNEQFF; J gene: TRBJ2-1; V gene: TRBV2
CDR3 protein: CASSPDQNFPNTGELFF; J gene: TRBJ2-2; V gene: TRBV4-3
CDR3 protein: CASSRASGTEISYEQYF; J gene: TRBJ2-7; V gene: TRBV4-2
CDR3 protein: CASSLGDEVGREAFF; J gene: TRBJ1-1; V gene: TRBV7-9
CDR3 protein: CSVEGAGGFTYEQYF; J gene: TRBJ2-7; V gene: TRBV29-1
CDR3 protein: CASSSGMGEYGELFF; J gene: TRBJ2-2; V gene: TRBV5-1
CDR3 protein: CASSSRQINEQFF; J gene: TRBJ2-1; V gene: TRBV7-2
CDR3 protein: CASSLPLAPGLAGDRDTQYF; J gene: TRBJ2-3; V gene: TRBV7-6
CDR3 protein: CASSQGQGGEQYF; J gene: TRBJ2-7; V gene: TRBV3-1
CDR3 protein: CASSLAGGLLNEQFF; J gene: TRBJ2-1; V gene: TRBV7-2
CDR3 protein: CSITHGDPQETQYF; J gene: TRBJ2-5; V gene: TRBV29-1
CDR3 protein: CSARDLRWNTEAFF; J gene: TRBJ1-1; V gene: TRBV20-1
CDR3 protein: CSARAGANYNEQFF; J gene: TRBJ2-1; V gene: TRBV20-1
CDR3 protein: CSASRAGYNEQFF; J gene: TRBJ2-1; V gene: TRBV20-1
CDR3 protein: CASSYTGSGELFF; J gene: TRBJ2-2; V gene: TRBV6-5
CDR3 protein: CASSLVTSGLTDTQYF; J gene: TRBJ2-3; V gene: TRBV7-2
CDR3 protein: CASSQGFGGQETQYF; J gene: TRBJ2-5; V gene: TRBV4-2
CDR3 protein: CASSLTARIGQFF; J gene: TRBJ2-1; V gene: TRBV28
CDR3 protein: CASSFLRDGNTGELFF; J gene: TRBJ2-2; V gene: TRBV12-3/TRBV12-4
CDR3 protein: CASSFASGNTEAFF; J gene: TRBJ1-1; V gene: TRBV7-2